The 9 T cell receptor beta chains in this list originate from one sample, sequenced in a study of cytomegalovirus exposure and HLA in healthy donors. TCRdb's copy holds only in-frame clones and misses some; the assay was immunoSEQ multiplex PCR. The sample has around 60,000 clones; roughly 90% are singletons. Sequencing was done on a sample of PBMCs. The receptors stem from a man aged 18 to 35 in good health and CMV-seronegative.

The V gene is TRBV5-5, the J gene TRBJ1-3; D is unresolved. Trimming cost V 4 bases and J 2 bases, with 7 bases left between them. Germline V gives CDR1 SGHKS, CDR2 YYEKEE (reference sequence). The CDR3 totals 13 residues. The CDR3 region has the DNA TGTGCCAGCAGCCCCCAGACTGGAAACACCATATATTTT. Residues: CASSPQTGNTIYF.

V usage is TRBV27 and J usage is TRBJ2-7, with TRBD1 matching over 9 bases. V was pared by 1 base and J by 5 bases, with 9 bases of the junction left unmatched. Germline V gene lookup returns CDR1 MNHEY and CDR2 SMNVEV (reference sequence). This CDR3 contains 16 residues. The CDR3 DNA is TGTGCCAGCAGTTTATTGCCGGGACAGGGTAATGACGAGCAGTACTTC. Encoded protein: CASSLLPGQGNDEQYF.

The rearrangement joins TRBV9 to TRBJ2-5; 7 bases map to TRBD2. This CDR3 has 15 residues. The germline V gene encodes CDR1 SGDLS and CDR2 YYNGEE. The ends lost 3 bases at V and 3 bases at J; junction bases unmatched: 8. Here the CDR3 reads CASSAPRGREETQYF. In DNA, the CDR3 is TGTGCCAGCAGCGCCCCGAGAGGGAGGGAAGAGACCCAGTACTTC.

V gene TRBV29-1 combines with J gene TRBJ1-2, with TRBD1 identical over 8 bases. Germline CDR1 is SQVTM and CDR2 is ANQGSEA. After removal of 6 bases from V and 8 bases from J, the junction contained 8 bases not matched to a gene. The CDR3 is 12 residues long. The CDR3 sequence: CSVGQGGIGYTF. The CDR3 nucleotides read TGCAGCGTCGGACAGGGTGGCATCGGCTACACCTTC.

V gene TRBV4-2 combines with J gene TRBJ2-7; TRBD2 is a possible D gene (6 bases). The CDR3 contains 15 residues. Germline loops: CDR1 LGHNA, CDR2 YNFKEQ. The ends were cut back, 0 bases at V and 4 bases at J, with 13 bases in the middle. The CDR3 loop is CASSQEAKAGYEQYF. The DNA for the CDR3 is TGTGCCAGCAGCCAAGAAGCTAAGGCGGGATACGAGCAGTACTTC.

DNA of the CDR3: TGTGCCAGCAGCCACGAGGGACAGCTTCAAGAGACCCAGTACTTC. Encoded protein: CASSHEGQLQETQYF. This sequence joins TRBV4-2 and TRBJ2-5, with TRBD1 matching over 7 bases. V dropped 3 bases and J dropped 2; count of bases not matched to a gene: 6. The germline gives CDR1 LGHNA, CDR2 YNFKEQ. This CDR3 has 15 amino acids.

The chain couples TRBV18 to TRBJ1-2; TRBD1 aligns across 9 bases. J gave up 1 base and V 8 bases, and 14 bases lay outside the gene matches. Germline V gene lookup returns CDR1 KGHSH and CDR2 LQKENI. The CDR3 is 17 amino acids. The CDR3 DNA follows: TGTGCCAGCACCCAAGGACAGGGGCAGTTCAGTAACTATGGCTACACCTTC. The encoded protein is CASTQGQGQFSNYGYTF.

V is TRBV9 and J is TRBJ2-3, with TRBD2 as a possible D gene (6 bases). CDR1 is SGDLS, CDR2 YYNGEE, per germline. The V gene lost 0 bases and the J gene lost 0 bases, with 11 bases spanning the gap. The CDR3 runs 16 residues. CDR3 bases: TGTGCCAGCAGCGTAGGTTCAAGCGGGAGCACAGATACGCAGTATTTT. Residues: CASSVGSSGSTDTQYF.

The chain links TRBV5-8 to TRBJ2-7, with unresolved D. Trimming left V 0 bases short and J 0 bases short, with 10 bases between. The CDR3 has 15 residues. Germline-derived CDR1 and CDR2 are SGHTS and YDEGEE. CDR3 sequence: CASSLVPGSSYEQYF. CDR3 coding DNA: TGTGCCAGCAGCTTGGTTCCAGGTAGCTCCTACGAGCAGTACTTC.